Reported below is one T cell receptor beta chain. Its antigen remains undetermined. No much larger clonotype is one base removed from it; base qualities were not supplied. Sequencing instrument: Illumina HiSeq 1500. TCRdb trimmed public reads at Q25 via fastp, called clones via MiXCR and kept in-frame beta chains. Rows with a matching CDR3 protein are joined into one entry that keeps the most common DNA and genes. Here the sample has 900,000 to 950,000 distinct CDR3 sequences; about 33% occur a single time. The top ten constitute about an eighth of the sample. This record comes from a study of T cell repertoires in cytomegalovirus infection (dated by TCRdb to the late 2010s). Regarding the complete study: The peptide stimulations were aimed at well-studied HLA-B-restricted epitopes as well as recently identified HLA-C-restricted CMV epitopes, whose presentation resists viral immunomodulation. Donor HLA type was relevant to the analysis, because carriage of CMV infection together with the matching HLA type was indicated by public TCR beta signatures. Summary of the overall study and its limitations: In both this cohort and an independent 352-donor cohort, the cumulative frequency of public TCR beta family members distinguished carriers of CMV infection plus the relevant HLA type. The ex vivo response was dominated by HLA-C-restricted CMV-specific TCR beta clonotypes, and the single most frequent clonotype in two of eight donors was supplied by these HLA-C-restricted clonotypes.

Sample treatment or condition, as interpreted from the label and publication: in vitro stimulation with specific CMV peptide epitopes to enrich CMV-specific T cells. From its cysteine to its phenylalanine, the CDR3 spans 17 amino acids. Only the CDR3 part of the read is kept: 51 bases, read in frame from the first base. In the germline V gene, CDR1 corresponds to MNHEY and CDR2 to SVGEGT. V is cut by 6 bases and J by 2 bases, and the space between the germline ends is 21 bases. The receptor was isolated from a human donor in good health (CMV status not recorded). Some clones in this sample may be carry-over from other donors' samples. The chain employs TRBV6-2 or TRBV6-3 and TRBJ2-3; the D call could be TRBD1 or TRBD2, with each sharing 6 bases. This sample comprised cultured CD8+ T cells from PBMCs, obtained from culture after CMV antigen stimulation. The CDR3: CASSSRGPQYDTDTQYF. The sequenced DNA: TGTGCCAGCAGCTCTCGGGGGCCCCAATACGACACAGATACGCAGTATTTT.